The 28 T cell receptor beta chains reported below all come from one sample, sequenced in a study of shared clonotypes between healthy human individuals. Sequencing used immunoSEQ multiplex PCR; TCRdb keeps in-frame clones, though not all of them. The sample contains more than 2,000,000 clones, approximately 95% of which appear only once. Sequences were obtained from naive CD4+ T cells from PBMCs. The subset was: CD45RA+ positively selected. The receptors here all came from a young man in good health. Some clones in this sample may be carry-over from other donors' samples.

The rearrangement uses TRBV5-1 and TRBJ1-4; 8 bases match TRBD1. Germline V gene data show CDR1 as SGHRS and CDR2 as YFSETQ. The CDR3 is 17 residues long. The V and J ends lost 1 base and 5 bases, in that order; junction bases with no gene match: 10. This CDR3 reads CASSLPGQATPNEKLFF. Written as DNA, the CDR3 is TGCGCCAGCAGCTTGCCGGGACAGGCCACACCGAATGAAAAACTGTTTTTT.

J is TRBJ1-1 and V is TRBV28; perhaps TRBD1 as D (5 bases). The V gene's germline CDR1 is MDHEN and CDR2 SYDVKM. The CDR3 length is 12 residues. Trimming pared 10 bases from V and 7 bases from J, leaving 16 bases between. CDR3 DNA sequence: TGTGCCACGTCAACTGGCGGGGGTGAAGCTTTCTTT. Translation gives CATSTGGGEAFF.

Concerning this clone: This same CDR3 is encoded by further DNA sequences in the sample. The gene calls are TRBV5-1 and TRBJ1-5, with 7 bases matching TRBD1. J lost 2 bases, V lost 3 bases, and 2 bases had no gene match. CDR3 length: 14 amino acids. CDR1 SGHRS and CDR2 YFSETQ come from the germline V gene. CDR3 amino acids: CASSWGTGNQPQHF. CDR3 DNA: TGCGCCAGCAGCTGGGGGACAGGCAATCAGCCCCAGCATTTT.

This clone was recorded once. This sequence joins TRBV5-4 and TRBJ2-7; 9 positions agree with TRBD1. After removal of 4 bases from V and 7 bases from J, the junction contained 6 bases not matched to a gene. CDR1 SGHNT and CDR2 YYREEE come from the germline V gene (reference sequence). The CDR3 spans 13 residues. The CDR3 bases are TGTGCCAGCAGCCCCTACAGGGGGCCTGAGCAGTACTTC. Protein: CASSPYRGPEQYF.

The chain uses TRBV4-1 and TRBJ1-2, with 8 bases fitting TRBD1. Germline V gene sequence: CDR1 MGHRA, CDR2 YSYEKL. Trimming at V came to 1 base and at J to 4 bases, leaving 5 bases not matched to a gene. The CDR3 runs to 15 residues. The CDR3 loop reads CASSQVGTGLYGYTF. For the CDR3, the DNA is TGCGCCAGCAGCCAAGTCGGGACAGGACTCTATGGCTACACCTTC.

This chain joins TRBV7-9 and TRBJ2-1, with D perhaps being TRBD1 or TRBD2 (5 bases each). Germline V gene lookup returns CDR1 SEHNR and CDR2 FQNEAQ (reference sequence). V was clipped by 0 bases and J by 0 bases, with 15 bases between them. CDR3 size: 18 residues. The CDR3 sequence is CASSLAYGTYSSYNEQFF. The CDR3, as DNA: TGTGCCAGCAGCTTAGCGTACGGGACCTATAGCTCCTACAATGAGCAGTTCTTC.

The chain has TRBV2 and TRBJ2-7; D may be TRBD1 (6 bases). The CDR3 loop spans 14 amino acids. The germline V gene encodes CDR1 SNHLY and CDR2 FYNNEI. V was pared by 8 bases and J by 0 bases, with 14 bases between. The CDR3 loop is CASAGQGSSYEQYF. CDR3 nucleotides: TGTGCCAGCGCCGGTCAGGGGAGCTCCTACGAGCAGTACTTC.

The chain uses TRBV7-2 and TRBJ1-1; D not certain. The length of the CDR3 is 13 residues. The V and J ends lost 2 bases and 4 bases respectively, with 8 bases between them. Germline V gene data show CDR1 as SGHTA and CDR2 as FQGNSA. CDR3 region: CASSLNWGTEAFF. The CDR3 DNA sequence: TGTGCCAGCAGCTTAAATTGGGGCACTGAAGCTTTCTTT.

The rearrangement links TRBV5-1 to TRBJ1-1, with unresolved D. The CDR3 consists of 16 residues. Germline values: CDR1 SGHRS, CDR2 YFSETQ. V lost 4 bases and J 0 bases, leaving 16 bases between the germline ends. The CDR3 bases are TGCGCCAGCAGCCCCCTCTCGGTGCAGTTGAACACTGAAGCTTTCTTT. It translates to CASSPLSVQLNTEAFF.

The chain recombines TRBV19 with TRBJ2-3; the D is unclear. V was clipped by 5 bases and J by 4 bases, with 10 bases between them. The CDR3 covers 13 residues. CDR1 is LNHDA, CDR2 SQIVND, per germline (reference sequence). The CDR3 DNA sequence: TGTGCCAGTAGTGTTAGAGAGTCAGATACGCAGTATTTT. Protein product: CASSVRESDTQYF.

V is TRBV5-1 and J is TRBJ2-3, with D perhaps TRBD2 (7 bases). The CDR3 is 16 residues long. Germline lookup yields CDR1 SGHRS and CDR2 YFSETQ. The V gene lost 2 bases and the J gene lost 2 bases, with 15 bases spanning the gap. The CDR3 nucleotides are TGCGCCAGCAGCTTACGACGGGGGGCCGACACAGATACGCAGTATTTT. Translated, it gives CASSLRRGADTDTQYF.

This chain uses TRBV11-1 with TRBJ2-7; the match to TRBD2 covers 13 bases. Germline CDR1 reads SGHAT; CDR2 reads FQDESV (reference sequence). This CDR3 region has 14 residues. The ends lost 4 bases at V and 3 bases at J; junction bases unmatched: 0. CDR3 sequence (DNA): TGTGCCAGCAGCTGGACTAGCGGGAGCTACGAGCAGTACTTC. Translating gives CASSWTSGSYEQYF.

Points on this clone: The sample holds other DNA sequences that translate to the same CDR3. The genes are TRBV7-2 and TRBJ1-1; maybe TRBD1 (5 bases). V was trimmed by 1 base and J by 0 bases, leaving 6 bases between them. Germline assignment: CDR1 SGHTA and CDR2 FQGNSA. The CDR3 extends over 14 amino acids. CDR3 in amino acids: CASSLGQMNTEAFF. CDR3 DNA: TGTGCCAGCAGCTTAGGACAGATGAACACTGAAGCTTTCTTT.

This clone was picked up one time. V and J are TRBV27 and TRBJ2-5; D is unresolved. Germline V CDR1 and CDR2: MNHEY, SMNVEV (reference sequence). V shed 4 bases and J shed 5 bases, with 5 bases lying between them. The CDR3 loop spans 11 amino acids. The CDR3 reads CASSSMETQYF. In DNA, the CDR3 is TGTGCCAGCAGTTCTATGGAGACCCAGTACTTC.

The genes are TRBV7-2 and TRBJ2-7; weak D call: TRBD1 (6 bases). The CDR3 is 16 residues long. Germline V gives CDR1 SGHTA, CDR2 FQGNSA. V lost 4 bases to trimming and J lost 1 base, with 17 bases between them. The CDR3 here is CASSSRSAGASYEQYF. The CDR3 coding sequence is TGTGCCAGCAGCTCCAGGTCGGCAGGGGCGTCCTACGAGCAGTACTTC.

Comment on this clone: Other nucleotide sequences in the sample specify the same CDR3. This sequence joins TRBV5-1 and TRBJ2-1, with 9 bases matching TRBD2. Germline trimming cut 0 bases from V and 1 base from J; bases unmatched to any gene: 2. The CDR3 consists of 16 residues. CDR1 is SGHRS, CDR2 YFSETQ, per germline. This chain's CDR3 is CASSLATSGSYNEQFF. The CDR3 nucleotides are TGCGCCAGCAGCTTGGCGACTAGCGGTTCCTACAATGAGCAGTTCTTC.

With respect to this clone: Other nucleotide sequences in the sample specify the same CDR3. The V call is TRBV7-9, the J call TRBJ2-3; D unresolved. The CDR3 is made up of 15 amino acids. The germline gives CDR1 SEHNR, CDR2 FQNEAQ (reference sequence). Trimming pared 1 base from V and 0 bases from J, leaving 8 bases between. Written as DNA, the CDR3 is TGTGCCAGCAGCTTAGGAGGCCCTAGCACAGATACGCAGTATTTT. It is translated as CASSLGGPSTDTQYF.

A word on this clone: Different DNA sequences within this sample yield the same CDR3. The chain links TRBV27 to TRBJ2-7, with D hard to call. CDR3 length: 13 residues. V was cut by 3 bases and J by 0 bases, with 6 bases left in between. Germline V CDR1 and CDR2: MNHEY, SMNVEV (reference sequence). The DNA for the CDR3 is TGTGCCAGCAGTTTGGGATTCTCCTACGAGCAGTACTTC. Protein sequence: CASSLGFSYEQYF.

The rearrangement links TRBV7-2 to TRBJ2-1; tentative D call: TRBD1 (6 bases). Germline CDR1 is SGHTA and CDR2 is FQGNSA. The length of the CDR3 is 16 residues. The V and J ends lost 5 bases and 0 bases respectively, with 14 bases between them. The CDR3 here is CASSGSGAVSYNEQFF. The CDR3 coding sequence is TGTGCCAGCAGCGGTTCAGGGGCAGTCTCCTACAATGAGCAGTTCTTC.

The V and J genes are TRBV7-9 and TRBJ1-2; 8 positions agree with TRBD1. The CDR3 runs 16 residues. V lost 4 bases, J lost 4 bases, and 11 bases stayed unmatched. Germline V gene data show CDR1 as SEHNR and CDR2 as FQNEAQ (reference sequence). CDR3 loop: CASSYGRETGGYGYTF. The CDR3 bases are TGTGCCAGCAGCTACGGGAGAGAAACAGGGGGCTATGGCTACACCTTC.

This clone was seen once. The genes are TRBV11-2 and TRBJ2-3; D call uncertain. The CDR3 consists of 13 residues. Per germline, CDR1 SGHAT and CDR2 FQNNGV. V lost 3 bases and J 2 bases, leaving 6 bases between the germline ends. The chain's CDR3 is CASSLRITDTQYF. The CDR3 DNA reads TGTGCCAGCAGCTTGAGGATCACAGATACGCAGTATTTT. Full variable domain (remainder filled in from reference TRBV11-2 and TRBJ2-3): EAGVAQSPRYKIIEKRQSVAFWCNPISGHATLYWYQQILGQGPKLLIQFQNNGVVDDSQLPKDRFSAERLKGVDSTLKIQPAKLEDSAVYLCASSLRITDTQYFGPGTRLTVL.

Turning to this clone: This specimen includes other DNA sequences encoding the same CDR3. The V call is TRBV4-1, the J call TRBJ2-3; D gene uncertain. CDR1 and CDR2 (germline): MGHRA, YSYEKL. This CDR3 contains 11 residues. The germline V and J ends were trimmed by 1 base and 6 bases, with 2 bases remaining between them. The CDR3 sequence is CASSQADTQYF. For the CDR3, the DNA is TGCGCCAGCAGCCAAGCGGATACGCAGTATTTT.

The J gene is TRBJ2-2, the V gene TRBV11-3; 7 bases are shared with TRBD1. The ends lost 2 bases at V and 5 bases at J; junction bases unmatched: 2. CDR3 size: 14 residues. CDR1 SGHNT and CDR2 YENEEA come from the germline V gene. The CDR3 nucleotides are TGTGCCAGCAGCTTACAGACAGGGACCGGGGAGCTGTTTTTT. It is translated as CASSLQTGTGELFF.

This clone appeared a single time. The chain couples TRBV5-1 to TRBJ2-4; TRBD1 matches at 8 bases. V shed 5 bases and J 0 bases; nucleotides not matched to a gene: 4. Germline V gene lookup returns CDR1 SGHRS and CDR2 YFSETQ. The CDR3 contains 15 residues. CDR3 DNA sequence: TGCGCCAGCAGGACGACAGGGGTAGCCAAAAACATTCAGTACTTC. Translating it yields CASRTTGVAKNIQYF.

The chain recombines TRBV7-3 with TRBJ2-3; 11 nucleotides match TRBD2. The CDR3 loop spans 15 amino acids. Germline CDR1 and CDR2: SGHTA and FQGTGA. Germline trimming cut 5 bases from V and 4 bases from J; bases unmatched to any gene: 5. The CDR3 DNA reads as TGTGCCAGCAGCCGAGGGACTAGCGGATCAGATACGCAGTATTTT. Its protein product is CASSRGTSGSDTQYF.

V is TRBV5-1 and J is TRBJ1-1; no firm D call. The CDR3 runs to 15 residues. V was clipped by 0 bases and J by 1 base, with 10 bases between them. Germline V lookup: CDR1 SGHRS, CDR2 YFSETQ. The CDR3 nucleotides read TGCGCCAGCAGCTTGGGTCACAGTCAGAACACTGAAGCTTTCTTT. Protein: CASSLGHSQNTEAFF.

This clone has just one count. The V and J genes are TRBV6-6 and TRBJ2-7; TRBD2 agrees at 8 bases. The germline gives CDR1 MNHNY, CDR2 SVGAGI (reference sequence). There are 15 residues in the CDR3. After removal of 6 bases from V and 3 bases from J, the junction contained 10 bases not matched to a gene. Written as DNA, the CDR3 is TGTGCCAGCAGCCCACTAGCGGACCTCCTCTACGAGCAGTACTTC. Its translation: CASSPLADLLYEQYF.

The genes are TRBV30 and TRBJ1-2; 9 nucleotides align to TRBD1. CDR1 and CDR2 (germline): GTSNPN, SVGIG (reference sequence). This CDR3 comprises 12 residues. The V and J ends lost 7 bases and 5 bases, in that order; junction bases with no gene match: 5. The CDR3 reads CASGQGFYGYTF. CDR3 coding DNA: TGTGCCTCCGGACAGGGGTTTTATGGCTACACCTTC.